Listed below are T cell receptor beta chains from one sample, sequenced in a study of T cell responses to AZD1222 COVID-19 vaccine. TCRdb's table, derived via immunoSEQ multiplex PCR, lists solely in-frame clones and lacks some. The data show approximately 140,000 clones, roughly 92% seen once. This sample comprised peripheral blood, obtained on day 0 of AZD1222 vaccination. All receptors come from an adult in good health. Both conserved end residues are part of each CDR3. The D gene is left open where the match is weak. A row's size may be missing; if present it is once, few, many or a size class.

size	V	J	D	DNA	CDR3
.	TRBV5-6	TRBJ1-1	.	TGTGCCAGCAGCCCCAGTTCAGGGTACACTGAAGCTTTCTTT	CASSPSSGYTEAFF
.	TRBV6-5	TRBJ1-5	.	TGTGCCACCTCACGGGCGGATAGCAATCAGCCCCAGCATTTT	CATSRADSNQPQHF
.	TRBV28	TRBJ1-6	.	TGTGCCAGCAGTTTAGCCAGGGGATATAATTCACCCCTCCACTTT	CASSLARGYNSPLHF
.	TRBV27	TRBJ2-1	.	TGTGCCAGCAGTTTCGCAAACAGGGATCCGTACAATGAGCAGTTCTTC	CASSFANRDPYNEQFF
.	TRBV4-2	TRBJ2-1	TRBD1	TGTGCCAGCAGTACCGGGACAGGGGACTACAATGAGCAGTTCTTC	CASSTGTGDYNEQFF
.	TRBV12-5	TRBJ2-1	TRBD1	TGTGCTAGTGGTAATAGGGACAGGGGTGACAATGAGCAGTTCTTC	CASGNRDRGDNEQFF
.	TRBV7-2	TRBJ2-2	TRBD2	TGTGCCAGCAGCCCATCTGGACTAGCGGGAGTCACCGGGGAGCTGTTTTTT	CASSPSGLAGVTGELFF
.	TRBV7-8	TRBJ2-3	TRBD1	TGTGCCAGCAGCCAAAGGGACAGGGGGGTCAGGGATACGCAGTATTTT	CASSQRDRGVRDTQYF
.	TRBV18	TRBJ1-2	.	TGTGCCAGCTCGATGAACGACAGCCCGGGAGGAGGCTACACCTTC	CASSMNDSPGGGYTF
.	TRBV28	TRBJ1-2	TRBD1	TGTGCCAGCAGTTCCACCACAGGGGAGTCCTATGGCTACACCTTC	CASSSTTGESYGYTF
.	TRBV7-3	TRBJ2-5	.	TGTGCCAGCAGCTTAGGCAGCGGCCGCCAAGAGACCCAGTACTTC	CASSLGSGRQETQYF
.	TRBV13	TRBJ1-1	.	TGTGCCAGCAGCTTAGGTTCAGGGGCGACTGAAGCTTTCTTT	CASSLGSGATEAFF
.	TRBV2	TRBJ1-6	.	TGTGCCAGCCGGGCAGGGGAGCGGTCACCCCTCCACTTT	CASRAGERSPLHF
few	TRBV30	TRBJ1-5	.	TGTGCCTGGAGTGACGGAGGGGACCAGAATAGCAATCAGCCCCAGCATTTT	CAWSDGGDQNSNQPQHF
.	TRBV7-2	TRBJ2-5	.	TGTGCCAGCAGTCCTACCAGGATTCAAGAGACCCAGTACTTC	CASSPTRIQETQYF